This TCR beta chain was captured by sequencing in a study of Ad26.COV2.S vaccination and SARS-CoV-2 variants. On the study more broadly: Ad26.COV2.S was injected intramuscularly once or twice, 56 days apart. Regarding the study as a whole: Placebo recipients showed lower spike-specific TCR breadth than vaccinees. There was reportedly substantial breadth in spike-specific CD8+ and CD4+ T cell responses after vaccination.

Stated treatment: roughly 18 received Ad26.COV2.S at low or high dose, single or two shots; roughly five received placebo; per-sample allocation not given. Material that was analyzed had been drawn on day 63 after the first vaccine or placebo injection. The protocol was immunoSEQ multiplex PCR, while the TCRdb copy is restricted to in-frame clones and leaves out a portion. This sample carries about 350,000 clones, approximately 90% of them seen once, and the ten largest clones take about 5%. To note about this clone: Its antigen remains unidentified.

This TCR derives from a person between 18 and 65 years old who received the Ad26.COV2.S COVID-19 vaccine or a placebo. The material sequenced was peripheral blood, taken in a trial of Ad26.COV2.S vaccine versus placebo.

The CDR3 here is CASSLDRLTYEQYF. For the CDR3, the DNA is TGTGCCAGCAGCTTAGACAGACTAACCTACGAGCAGTACTTC. The chain couples TRBV11-2 to TRBJ2-7; the D gene is possibly TRBD2 (5 bases). Germline V gene data show CDR1 as SGHAT and CDR2 as FQNNGV. The CDR3 runs to 14 residues. V was cut by 0 bases and J by 2 bases, with 8 bases left in between.